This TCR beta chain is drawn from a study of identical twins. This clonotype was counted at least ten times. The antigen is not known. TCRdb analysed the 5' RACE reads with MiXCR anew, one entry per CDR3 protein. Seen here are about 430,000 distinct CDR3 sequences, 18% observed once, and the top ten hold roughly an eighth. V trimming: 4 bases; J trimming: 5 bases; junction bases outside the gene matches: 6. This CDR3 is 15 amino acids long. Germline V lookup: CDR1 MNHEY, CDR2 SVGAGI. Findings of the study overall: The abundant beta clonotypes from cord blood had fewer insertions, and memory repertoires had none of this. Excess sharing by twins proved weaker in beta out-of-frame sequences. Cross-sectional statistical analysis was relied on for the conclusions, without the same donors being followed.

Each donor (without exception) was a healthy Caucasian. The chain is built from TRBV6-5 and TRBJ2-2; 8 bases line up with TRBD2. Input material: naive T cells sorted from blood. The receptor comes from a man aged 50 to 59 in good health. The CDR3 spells CASSSQRGRTGELFF. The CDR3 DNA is TGTGCCAGCAGTTCCCAGCGGGGGAGGACCGGGGAGCTGTTTTTT.